This paragraph covers one T cell receptor (beta chain) sequence. The authors' processing: Amplification of reference gene primers was used by the study to estimate nucleated cell counts. Generated by immunoSEQ multiplex PCR, the TCRdb table keeps only in-frame clones and is missing some. V, J and clone size reflect that table, while D and trimming were determined from the DNA. The profile shows about 670,000 clones, approximately 90% of them singletons. The entry originates in a study of blood T cell repertoires in COVID-19. Study-wide context: T cells, B-cell-depleted T cells, or PBMCs provided the cDNA or gDNA that served as material.

Trimming stripped 1 base from V and 0 bases from J, with 15 bases between. Germline-derived CDR1 and CDR2 are SGHVS and FNYEAQ. The CDR3 contains 17 residues. This chain connects TRBV7-6 to TRBJ1-2, with D possibly matching TRBD1 (5 bases). The sequence derives from a woman aged 18-29 years with acute or convalescent COVID-19. Material for sequencing was peripheral blood. The CDR3 DNA is TGTGCCAGCAGCTTAGACGGCAGGGAGGTAGCTAACTATGGCTACACCTTC. It encodes CASSLDGREVANYGYTF.